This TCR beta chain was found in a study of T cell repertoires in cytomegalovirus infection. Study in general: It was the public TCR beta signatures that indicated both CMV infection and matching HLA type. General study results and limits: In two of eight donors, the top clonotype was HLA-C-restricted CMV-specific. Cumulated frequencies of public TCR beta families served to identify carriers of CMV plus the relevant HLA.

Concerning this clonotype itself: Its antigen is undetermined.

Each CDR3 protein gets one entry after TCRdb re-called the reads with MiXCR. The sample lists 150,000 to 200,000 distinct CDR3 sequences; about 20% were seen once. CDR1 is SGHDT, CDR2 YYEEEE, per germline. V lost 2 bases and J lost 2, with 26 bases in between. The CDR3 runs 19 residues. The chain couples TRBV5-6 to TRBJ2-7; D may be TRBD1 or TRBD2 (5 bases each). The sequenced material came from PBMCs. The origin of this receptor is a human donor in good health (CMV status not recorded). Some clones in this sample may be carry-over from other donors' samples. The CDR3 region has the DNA TGTGCCAGCAGCTTTTATCGGGACGAAACCATGTTGGGCACCTACGAGCAGTACTTC. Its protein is CASSFYRDETMLGTYEQYF.